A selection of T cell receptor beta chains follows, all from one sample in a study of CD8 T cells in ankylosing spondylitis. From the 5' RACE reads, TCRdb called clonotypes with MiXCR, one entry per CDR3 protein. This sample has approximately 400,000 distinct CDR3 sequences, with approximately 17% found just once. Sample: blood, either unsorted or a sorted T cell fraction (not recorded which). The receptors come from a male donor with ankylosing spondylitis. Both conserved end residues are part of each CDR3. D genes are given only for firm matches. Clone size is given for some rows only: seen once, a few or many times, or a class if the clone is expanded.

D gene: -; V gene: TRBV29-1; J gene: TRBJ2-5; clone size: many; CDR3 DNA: TGCAGCGTTGCGGGAGCAGAGACCCAGTACTTC; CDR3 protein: CSVAGAETQYF
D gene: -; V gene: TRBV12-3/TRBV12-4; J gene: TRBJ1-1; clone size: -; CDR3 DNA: TGTGCCAGCAGTGGCCCCCCTCCAGCAATCTCAGGGCAGGACACTGAAGCTTTCTTT; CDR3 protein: CASSGPPPAISGQDTEAFF
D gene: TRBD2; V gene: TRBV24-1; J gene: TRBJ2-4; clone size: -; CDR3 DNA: TGTGCCACCAGTGATGGTAGCGGGGACAAAAACATTCAGTACTTC; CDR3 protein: CATSDGSGDKNIQYF
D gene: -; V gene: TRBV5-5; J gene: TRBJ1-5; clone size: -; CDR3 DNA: TGTGCCAGCAGCTTAGGCACAGGGATAGGTCAGCCCCAGCATTTT; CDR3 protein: CASSLGTGIGQPQHF
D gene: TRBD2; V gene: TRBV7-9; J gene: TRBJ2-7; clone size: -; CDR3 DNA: TGTGCCAGCAGCCCTAGCGGCACCTACGAGCAGTACTTC; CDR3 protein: CASSPSGTYEQYF
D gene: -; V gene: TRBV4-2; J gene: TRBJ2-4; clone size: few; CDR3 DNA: TGTGCCAGCAGCCCCACCGAGGCAGGGGCCCTCGCCAAAAACATTCAGTACTTC; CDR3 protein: CASSPTEAGALAKNIQYF
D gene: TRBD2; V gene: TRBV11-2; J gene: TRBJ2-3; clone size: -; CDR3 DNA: TGTGCCAGCAGCTTAGGGACGAAGCGGGGGACAGATACGCAGTATTTT; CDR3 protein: CASSLGTKRGTDTQYF
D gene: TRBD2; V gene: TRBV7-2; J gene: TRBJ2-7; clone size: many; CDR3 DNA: TGTGCCAGCAGCACGGGGGCTAGCGGGGTTGAGCAGTACTTC; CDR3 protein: CASSTGASGVEQYF
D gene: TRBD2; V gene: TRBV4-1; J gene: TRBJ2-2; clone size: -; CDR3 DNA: TGCGCCAGCAGCCAAGAAAGGGAGACTAGCGGAGTGAGCGGGGAGCTGTTTTTT; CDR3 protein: CASSQERETSGVSGELFF
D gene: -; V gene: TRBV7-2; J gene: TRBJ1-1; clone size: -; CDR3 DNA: TGTGCCAGCAGCTTAATTTTATCGGACACTGAAGCTTTCTTT; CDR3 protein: CASSLILSDTEAFF
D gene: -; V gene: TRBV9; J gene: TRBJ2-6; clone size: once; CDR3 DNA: TGTGCCAGCACCACGCAGGGGTACGGGGCCAACGTCCTGACTTTC; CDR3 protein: CASTTQGYGANVLTF
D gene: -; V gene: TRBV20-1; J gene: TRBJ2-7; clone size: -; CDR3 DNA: TGCAGTGCGAGGGATGACGGAAATTACGAGCAGTACTTC; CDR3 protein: CSARDDGNYEQYF
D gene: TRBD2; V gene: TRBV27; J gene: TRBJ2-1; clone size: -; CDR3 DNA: TGTGCCAGCAGTTCCCTACCAATTACCGGGACTAGCGGGAGAGATGAGCAGTTCTTC; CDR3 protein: CASSSLPITGTSGRDEQFF
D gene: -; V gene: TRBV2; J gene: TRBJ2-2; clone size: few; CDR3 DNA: TGTGCCAGAACAGGGACTTCTATGAACACCGGGGAGCTGTTTTTT; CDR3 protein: CARTGTSMNTGELFF
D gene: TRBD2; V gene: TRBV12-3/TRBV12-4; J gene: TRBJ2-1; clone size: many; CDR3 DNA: TGTGCCAGCAGAGGGCTAGCGGGAGCCAATGAGCAGTTCTTC; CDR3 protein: CASRGLAGANEQFF